These 9 T cell receptor beta chains share one sample of origin, sequenced in a study of T cells in localized non-small cell lung cancer. TCRdb's copy holds only in-frame clones and misses some; the assay was immunoSEQ multiplex PCR. The data show more than 2,000 clones, approximately 25% seen once. Here the sequenced sample was normal lung tissue next to the tumor, taken before any cancer treatment. The receptors were sampled from a man aged 35 to 70 with stage III lung adenocarcinoma.

The chain recombines TRBV28 with TRBJ2-7; 8 bases are shared with TRBD1. The CDR3 extends over 14 amino acids. CDR1 and CDR2 from the germline V gene are MDHEN and SYDVKM. V shed 3 bases, J shed 5 bases, and the junction held 6 bases outside the gene matches. This chain's CDR3 is CASSFPDRVDEQYF. Here the CDR3 DNA reads TGTGCCAGCAGTTTCCCGGACAGGGTTGACGAGCAGTACTTC.

The CDR3 nucleotides read TGTGCCAGTAAGTCAGCCAACTCTGGAAACACCATATATTTT. Translating it yields CASKSANSGNTIYF. J is TRBJ1-3 and V is TRBV19; no reliable D call. Germline CDR1 is LNHDA and CDR2 is SQIVND (reference sequence). The CDR3 consists of 14 residues. The V end lost 7 bases, the J end lost 0 bases, and 10 bases lay between the germline ends.

The chain links TRBV9 to TRBJ2-7, with 11 bases fitting TRBD2. V was clipped by 5 bases and J by 5 bases; unmatched bases: 12. Per germline, CDR1 SGDLS and CDR2 YYNGEE. The CDR3 runs 16 residues. Here the CDR3 reads CASSEARLAGGDEQYF. CDR3 nucleotides: TGTGCCAGCAGTGAAGCGCGGCTAGCGGGAGGCGACGAGCAGTACTTC.

The chain uses TRBV14 and TRBJ2-1; the D is unclear. Germline V gene lookup returns CDR1 SGHDN and CDR2 FVKESK. This CDR3 is built from 11 residues. V was pared by 1 base and J by 11 bases, with 6 bases between. The CDR3 DNA reads TGTGCCAGCAGCCAAGTGCGGAAGCAGTTCTTC. It codes for CASSQVRKQFF.

This clone has just a few counts. V is TRBV11-3 and J is TRBJ2-3; the D gene is possibly TRBD2 (6 bases). Germline V gene data show CDR1 as SGHNT and CDR2 as YENEEA. This CDR3 spans 15 amino acids. The germline V and J ends were trimmed by 5 bases and 4 bases, with 16 bases remaining between them. In DNA, the CDR3 is TGTGCCAGCAGCCAACGCGGGGTGCAGTCAGATACGCAGTATTTT. It is translated as CASSQRGVQSDTQYF.

By sample fraction, this clone is medium-sized. The rearrangement joins TRBV6-8 to TRBJ2-5; maybe TRBD2 (5 bases). Germline CDR1 and CDR2: MNHGY and SAAAGT. The CDR3 is 14 residues long. Trimming took 6 bases from V and 2 from J, leaving 13 bases between them. For the CDR3, the DNA is TGTGCCAGCAGCCGGGAACCGGTACAAGAGACCCAGTACTTC. It translates to CASSREPVQETQYF.

The gene calls are TRBV10-2 and TRBJ1-2; 9 bases line up with TRBD1. The CDR3 covers 13 residues. Germline CDR1 WSHSY, CDR2 SAAADI. The V and J ends lost 5 bases and 7 bases, in that order; junction bases with no gene match: 5. The CDR3: CASSRTGDSGYTF. The CDR3, as DNA: TGCGCCAGCAGTCGGACAGGGGATTCTGGCTACACCTTC.

This clone is medium-sized within its sample. The gene calls are TRBV11-3 and TRBJ2-1, with TRBD2 matching over 13 bases. Losses at the gene ends were 5 bases for V and 8 bases for J; bases not matched to a gene: 6. CDR1 is SGHNT, CDR2 YENEEA, per germline. The CDR3 contains 15 residues. The CDR3 region is CASSPTSGGSDEQFF. The DNA of the CDR3 is TGTGCCAGCAGCCCGACTAGCGGGGGGTCGGATGAGCAGTTCTTC.

This rearrangement joins TRBV18 to TRBJ2-7, with TRBD1 identical over 10 bases. This CDR3 contains 14 residues. Germline V CDR1 and CDR2: KGHSH, LQKENI. Germline trimming cut 6 bases from V and 5 bases from J; bases unmatched to any gene: 7. CDR3 bases: TGTGCCAGCTCGCCGACAGGGGGCCCCGACGAGCAGTACTTC. The encoded protein is CASSPTGGPDEQYF.